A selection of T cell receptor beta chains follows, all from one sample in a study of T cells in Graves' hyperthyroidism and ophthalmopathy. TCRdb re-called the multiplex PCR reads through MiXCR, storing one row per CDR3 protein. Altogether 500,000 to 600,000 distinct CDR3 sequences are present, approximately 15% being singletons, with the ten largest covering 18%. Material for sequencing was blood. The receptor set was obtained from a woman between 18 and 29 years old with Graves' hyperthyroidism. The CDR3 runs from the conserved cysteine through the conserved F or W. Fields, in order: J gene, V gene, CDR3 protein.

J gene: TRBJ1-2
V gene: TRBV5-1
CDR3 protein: CASSSAGHGYTF

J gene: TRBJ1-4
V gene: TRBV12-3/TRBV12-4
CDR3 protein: CASSRTGRNEKLFF

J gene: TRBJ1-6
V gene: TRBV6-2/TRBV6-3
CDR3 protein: CASSYQNRRSPLHF

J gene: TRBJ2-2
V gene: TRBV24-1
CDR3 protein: CATSGTGSSNTGELFF

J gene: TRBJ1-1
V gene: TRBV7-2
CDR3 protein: CASSLEAFF

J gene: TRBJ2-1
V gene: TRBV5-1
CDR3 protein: CASSSSGTFNNEQFF

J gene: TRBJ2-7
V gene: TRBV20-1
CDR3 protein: CSALRASGMENEQYF

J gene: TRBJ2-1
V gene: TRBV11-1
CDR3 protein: CASSFGTDYNEQFF

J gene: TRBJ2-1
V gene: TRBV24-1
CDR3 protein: CATSDGGLAVSSYNEQFF

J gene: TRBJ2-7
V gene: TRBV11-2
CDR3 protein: CASSFQSSGRSYEQYF

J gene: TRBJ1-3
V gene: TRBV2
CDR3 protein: CASSGPTDSGNTIYF

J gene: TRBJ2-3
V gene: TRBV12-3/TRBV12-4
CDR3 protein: CASSLGTSTDTQYF

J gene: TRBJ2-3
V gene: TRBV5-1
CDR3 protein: CASSYATGRDTQYF

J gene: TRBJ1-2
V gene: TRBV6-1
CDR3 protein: CASRPTTDHYGYTF

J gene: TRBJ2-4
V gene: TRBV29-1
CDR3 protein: CSVEGFPGRAKNIQYF

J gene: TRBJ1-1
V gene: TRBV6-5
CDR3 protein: CASTSGQLNTEAFF

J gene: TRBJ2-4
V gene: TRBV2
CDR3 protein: CASRGLAGARVNIQYF

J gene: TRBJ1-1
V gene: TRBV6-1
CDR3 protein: CASSRNPTNRYTEAFF

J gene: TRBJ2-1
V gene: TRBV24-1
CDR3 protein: CATSDNLQRDSYNEQFF

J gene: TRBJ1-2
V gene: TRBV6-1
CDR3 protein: CASTQKGAYGYTF

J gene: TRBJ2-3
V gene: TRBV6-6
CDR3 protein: CASSYGLVAGTDTQYF

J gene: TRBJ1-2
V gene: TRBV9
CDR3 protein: CASSPRQGGFPNYGYTF

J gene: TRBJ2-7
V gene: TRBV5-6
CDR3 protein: CASSPDRGLGEQYF

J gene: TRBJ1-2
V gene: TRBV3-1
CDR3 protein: CASSQLPSGGGYTF

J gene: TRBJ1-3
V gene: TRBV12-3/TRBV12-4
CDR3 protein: CASRVGALADNTVYF

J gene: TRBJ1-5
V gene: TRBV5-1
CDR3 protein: CASSYTGGGNQPQHF

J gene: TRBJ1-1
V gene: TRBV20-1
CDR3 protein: CSAVGMTGVNTEAFF

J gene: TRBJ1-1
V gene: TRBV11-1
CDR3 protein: CASRLTGSNTEAFF

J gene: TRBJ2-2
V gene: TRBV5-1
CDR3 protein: CASSRNGQGTGELFF

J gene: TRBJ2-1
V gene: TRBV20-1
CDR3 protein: CSASNRDYNEQFF

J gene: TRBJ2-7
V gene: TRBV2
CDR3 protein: CASSVFPGGEQYF

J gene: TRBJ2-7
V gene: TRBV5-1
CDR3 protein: CASSFGTGRYEQYF

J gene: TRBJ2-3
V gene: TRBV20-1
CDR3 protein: CSAGGGLNTQYF

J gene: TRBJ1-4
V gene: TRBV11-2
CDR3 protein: CASSLEGAGTDEKLFF

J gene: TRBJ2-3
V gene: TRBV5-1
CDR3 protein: CASRVGGVTGDTQYF

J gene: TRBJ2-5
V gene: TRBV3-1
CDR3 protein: CASSLTSLDGTQYF

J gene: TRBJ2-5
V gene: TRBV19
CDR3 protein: CASSPLSWQTQYF

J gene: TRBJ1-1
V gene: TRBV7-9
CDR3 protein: CASSPALSVGNTEAFF

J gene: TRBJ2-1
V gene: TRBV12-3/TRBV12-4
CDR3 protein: CASGPSGVGEQFF

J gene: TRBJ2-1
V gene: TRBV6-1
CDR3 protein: CASSENTMGKGGNEQFF

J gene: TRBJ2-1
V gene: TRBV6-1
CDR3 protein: CASSDGTGSVNEQFF

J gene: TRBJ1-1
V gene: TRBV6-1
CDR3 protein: CASSTKTKGRNTEAFF

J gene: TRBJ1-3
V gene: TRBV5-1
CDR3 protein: CASRGPSRGNTIYF

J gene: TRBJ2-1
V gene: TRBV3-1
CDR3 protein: CASSHTVGGWNEQFF

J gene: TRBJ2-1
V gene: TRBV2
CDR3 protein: CASSVGTGGHNEQFF